A single sample is the source of the 2 T cell receptor beta chains below, sequenced in a study of T cells in localized non-small cell lung cancer. Method: immunoSEQ multiplex PCR; TCRdb's copy keeps in-frame clones and lacks some. The sample holds roughly 25,000 clones, roughly nine tenths seen once. Specimen: peripheral blood, collected before any cancer treatment. The receptors were sampled from a woman between 40 and 69 years old with stage I lung adenocarcinoma.

This chain links TRBV7-6 with TRBJ2-7; 7 positions match TRBD1. V lost 5 bases to trimming and J lost 2 bases; unmatched junction nucleotides: 9. There are 15 residues in the CDR3. Germline V gene sequence: CDR1 SGHVS, CDR2 FNYEAQ. This chain's CDR3 is CASSGSRDSAYEQYF. Written as DNA, the CDR3 is TGTGCCAGCAGCGGATCCCGGGACAGCGCCTACGAGCAGTACTTC.

DNA for the CDR3: TGTGCCAGCTCACCATCGACGAGGGTCTCTGGAAACACCATATATTTT. Residues: CASSPSTRVSGNTIYF. V usage is TRBV18 and J usage is TRBJ1-3; D gene uncertain. The V gene's germline CDR1 is KGHSH and CDR2 LQKENI. Trimming left V 2 bases short and J 0 bases short, with 11 bases between. The CDR3 has 16 amino acids. Filled out from reference TRBV18 and TRBJ1-3, the complete variable domain reads NAGVMQNPRHLVRRRGQEARLRCSPMKGHSHVYWYRQLPEEGLKFMVYLQKENIIDESGMPKERFSAEFPKEGPSILRIQQVVRGDSAAYFCASSPSTRVSGNTIYFGEGSWLTVV.